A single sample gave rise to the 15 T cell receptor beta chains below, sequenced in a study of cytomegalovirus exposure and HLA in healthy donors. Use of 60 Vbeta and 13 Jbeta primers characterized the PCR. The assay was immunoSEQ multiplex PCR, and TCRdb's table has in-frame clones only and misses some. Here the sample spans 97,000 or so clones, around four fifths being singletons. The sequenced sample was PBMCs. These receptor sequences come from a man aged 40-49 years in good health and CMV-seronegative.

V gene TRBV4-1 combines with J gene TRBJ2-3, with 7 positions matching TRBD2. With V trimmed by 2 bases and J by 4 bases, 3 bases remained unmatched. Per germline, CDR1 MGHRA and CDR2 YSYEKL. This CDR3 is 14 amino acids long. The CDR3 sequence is CASSQRGGPDTQYF. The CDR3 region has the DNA TGCGCCAGCAGCCAACGCGGGGGACCAGATACGCAGTATTTT.

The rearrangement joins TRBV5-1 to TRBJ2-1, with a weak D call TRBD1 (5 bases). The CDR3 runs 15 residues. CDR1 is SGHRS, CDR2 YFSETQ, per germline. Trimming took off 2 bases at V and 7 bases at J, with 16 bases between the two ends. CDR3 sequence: CASSLGIGVGNEQFF. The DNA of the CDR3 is TGCGCCAGCAGCTTAGGGATAGGGGTCGGGAATGAGCAGTTCTTC.

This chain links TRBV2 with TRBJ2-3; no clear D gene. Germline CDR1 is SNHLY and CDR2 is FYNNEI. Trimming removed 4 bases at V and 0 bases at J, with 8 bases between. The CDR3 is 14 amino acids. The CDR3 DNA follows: TGTGCCAGCAGTGGGCTTCCTAGCACAGATACGCAGTATTTT. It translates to CASSGLPSTDTQYF. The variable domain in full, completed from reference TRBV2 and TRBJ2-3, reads EPEVTQTPSHQVTQMGQEVILRCVPISNHLYFYWYRQILGQKVEFLVSFYNNEISEKSEIFDDQFSVERPDGSNFTLKIRSTKLEDSAMYFCASSGLPSTDTQYFGPGTRLTVL.

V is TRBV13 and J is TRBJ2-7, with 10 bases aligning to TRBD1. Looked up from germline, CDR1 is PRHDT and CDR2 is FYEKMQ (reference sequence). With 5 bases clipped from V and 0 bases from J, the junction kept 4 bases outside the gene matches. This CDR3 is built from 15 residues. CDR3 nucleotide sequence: TGTGCCAGCAGCGTCGGGACAGGGGCCTCCTACGAGCAGTACTTC. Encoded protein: CASSVGTGASYEQYF.

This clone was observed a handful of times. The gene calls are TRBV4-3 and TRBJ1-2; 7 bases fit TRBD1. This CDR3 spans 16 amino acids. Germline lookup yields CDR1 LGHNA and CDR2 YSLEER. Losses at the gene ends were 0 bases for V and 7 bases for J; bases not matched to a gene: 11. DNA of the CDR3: TGCGCCAGCAGCCAAGATCCGACAGGGCAGAGATCTGGCTACACCTTC. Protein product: CASSQDPTGQRSGYTF.

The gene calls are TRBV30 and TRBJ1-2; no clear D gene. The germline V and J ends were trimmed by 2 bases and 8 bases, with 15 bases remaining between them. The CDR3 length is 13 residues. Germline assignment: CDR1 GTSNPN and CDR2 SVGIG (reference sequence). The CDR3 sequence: CAWSRTEGRGYTF. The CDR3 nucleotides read TGTGCCTGGAGTCGGACCGAGGGAAGGGGCTACACCTTC.

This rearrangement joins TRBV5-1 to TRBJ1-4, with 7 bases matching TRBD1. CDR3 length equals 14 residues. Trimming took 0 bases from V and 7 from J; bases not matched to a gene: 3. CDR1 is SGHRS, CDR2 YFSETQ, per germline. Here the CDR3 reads CASSLGGTAEKLFF. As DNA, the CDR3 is TGCGCCAGCAGCTTGGGGGGGACAGCTGAAAAACTGTTTTTT.

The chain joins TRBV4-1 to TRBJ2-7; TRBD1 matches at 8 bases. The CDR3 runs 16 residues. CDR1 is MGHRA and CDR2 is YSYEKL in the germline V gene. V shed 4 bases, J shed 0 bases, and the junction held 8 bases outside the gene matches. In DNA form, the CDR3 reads TGCGCCAGCAGCCGACCCTCCGGGACAGGCTCCTACGAGCAGTACTTC. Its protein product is CASSRPSGTGSYEQYF.

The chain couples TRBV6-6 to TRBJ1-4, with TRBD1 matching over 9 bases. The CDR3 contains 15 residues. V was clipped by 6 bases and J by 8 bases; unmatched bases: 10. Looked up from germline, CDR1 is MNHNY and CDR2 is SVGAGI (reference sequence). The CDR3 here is CASRVLQGAREKLFF. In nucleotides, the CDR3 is TGTGCCAGCAGGGTACTACAGGGGGCAAGGGAAAAACTGTTTTTT.

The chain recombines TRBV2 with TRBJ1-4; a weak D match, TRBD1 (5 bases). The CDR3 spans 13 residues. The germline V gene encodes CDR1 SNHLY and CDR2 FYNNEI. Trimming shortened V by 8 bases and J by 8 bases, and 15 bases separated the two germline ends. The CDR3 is CASRGLNEEKLFF. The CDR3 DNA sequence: TGTGCCAGCCGGGGACTGAACGAGGAAAAACTGTTTTTT.

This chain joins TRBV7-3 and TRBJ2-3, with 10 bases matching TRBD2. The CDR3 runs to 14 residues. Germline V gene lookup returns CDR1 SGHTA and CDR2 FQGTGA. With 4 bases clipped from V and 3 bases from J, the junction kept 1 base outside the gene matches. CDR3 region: CASSYSGGTDTQYF. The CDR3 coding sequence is TGTGCCAGCAGCTATAGCGGGGGGACAGATACGCAGTATTTT. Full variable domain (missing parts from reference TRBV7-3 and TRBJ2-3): GAGVSQTPSNKVTEKGKYVELRCDPISGHTALYWYRQSLGQGPEFLIYFQGTGAADDSGLPNDRFFAVRPEGSVSTLKIQRTERGDSAVYLCASSYSGGTDTQYFGPGTRLTVL.

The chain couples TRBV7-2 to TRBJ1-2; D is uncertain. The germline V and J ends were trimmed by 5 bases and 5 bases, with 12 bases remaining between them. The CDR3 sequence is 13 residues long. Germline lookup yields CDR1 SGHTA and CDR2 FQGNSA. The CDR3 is CASSLESVYGYTF. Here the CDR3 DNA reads TGTGCCAGCAGCCTCGAATCAGTTTATGGCTACACCTTC.

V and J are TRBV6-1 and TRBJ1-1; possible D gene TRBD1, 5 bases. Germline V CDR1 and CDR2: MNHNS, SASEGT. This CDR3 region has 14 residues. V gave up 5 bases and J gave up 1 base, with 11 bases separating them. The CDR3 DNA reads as TGTGCCAGCAGTTTCCTCACAGGGAACACTGAAGCTTTCTTT. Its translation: CASSFLTGNTEAFF.

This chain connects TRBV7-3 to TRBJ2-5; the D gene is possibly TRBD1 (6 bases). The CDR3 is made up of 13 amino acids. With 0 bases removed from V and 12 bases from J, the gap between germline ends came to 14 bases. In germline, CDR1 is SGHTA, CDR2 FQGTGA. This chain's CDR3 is CASSLTQGEGKYF. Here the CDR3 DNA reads TGTGCCAGCAGCTTAACACAGGGAGAGGGGAAGTACTTC.

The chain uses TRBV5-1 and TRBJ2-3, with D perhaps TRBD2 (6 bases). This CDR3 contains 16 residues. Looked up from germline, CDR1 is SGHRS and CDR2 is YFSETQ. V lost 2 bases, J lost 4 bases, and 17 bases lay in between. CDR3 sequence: CASSFALGGVPDTQYF. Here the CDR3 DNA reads TGCGCCAGCAGCTTCGCCCTAGGAGGGGTGCCAGATACGCAGTATTTT. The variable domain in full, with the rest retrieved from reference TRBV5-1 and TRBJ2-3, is KAGVTQTPRYLIKTRGQQVTLSCSPISGHRSVSWYQQTPGQGLQFLFEYFSETQRNKGNFPGRFSGRQFSNSRSEMNVSTLELGDSALYLCASSFALGGVPDTQYFGPGTRLTVL.